Sequencing of this T cell receptor (beta chain) was carried out in a study of cytomegalovirus exposure and HLA in healthy donors (TCRdb year 2017). With regard to the full study: An earlier analysis of approximately 590 of the donors reported 250 to 300 Gb of sequence data and 117 million unique TCR beta sequences from roughly 200 million T cells. An early release covering more than 500 HLA-typed donors comprised about 290 gigabases of sequencing data and some 79 million unique TCR sequences. Of the 350 to 450 genotyped donors, 65% to 90% were placed in the genetic ancestry cluster associated with self-reported Caucasian donors. The study was designed to test whether signatures of past pathogen exposure could be identified by cataloging public T cell receptors. The T cell repertoires of about 700 subjects were profiled by immunosequencing and related to cytomegalovirus serostatus. A separate validation cohort of 100 to 150 different subjects was used in addition to the roughly 640-subject first cohort. To predict cytomegalovirus infection status, the study combined high-throughput TCR immunosequencing, statistical association of individual TCRs with disease status, and machine learning. A later analysis re-analyzed previously published TCR beta repertoires from roughly 600 donors and added high-resolution HLA genotyping to study TCR occurrence patterns. Rather than drawing on any new phenotypic data, the later analysis identified candidate immune exposures from TCR beta sequences and the way those sequences occurred across donors. To decide whether each TCR beta V gene segment behaved as functional or pseudogenic, an earlier analysis of fewer than 750 of the donors relied on high-throughput TCR beta sequencing. Donor age, sex, ethnicity and CMV serostatus were compiled alongside the repertoire data. A later genetic analysis used genome-wide SNP genotypes for about 60% of the 666 donors, treating that subset as a discovery cohort. All discovery cohort repertoires had been generated using a single sequencing platform. Both class I and class II loci were covered by HLA typing, at four-digit resolution. The number of typed donors differed by locus: about 629-640 for A, B, C, DRB1 and DQB1; approximately 530 for DQA1; around 580 for DPA1; and roughly 470 for DPB1. Because of strong linkage in the cohort, roughly five DR-DQ haplotypes were treated as single units for association and clustering. Across 300 to 400 genotyped donors of the cohort, an average of about 200,000 unique TCR beta nucleotide sequences per donor were sequenced, and approximately 19% of those sequences were non-productive. Results the study describes overall, beyond this receptor: Most CMV-associated TCR beta chains appeared to be HLA-restricted in a later analysis, and the HLA associations seemed to be driven largely by CMV exposure. For the cohort, immune exposure information was limited to CMV serostatus. A later analysis found that TCR association rates varied across HLA loci, with DRB1 alleles showing the most associated TCRs and HLA-C alleles the fewest. Presence/absence analyses assumed roughly uniform sequencing depth across donors, an assumption that may not hold. Compared with equally common non-associated chains, HLA-associated TCR beta chains in a later analysis were more clonally expanded and had lower generation probabilities. Across donors, most TCR sequences were observed very rarely, whereas some public TCRs were present in many individuals. The 87-base-pair reads could not distinguish some IMGT-functional V segments, including TRBV6-2 and TRBV6-3, so those segments were excluded. An association between a missense DCLRE1C variant and V-gene and J-gene trimming of TCR beta chains was found in a later genetic analysis and replicated in an independent cohort. A later analysis associated roughly 17,000 TCR beta sequences with specific HLA alleles at a false discovery rate of 0.05. In vitro tests confirmed that a few of the cytomegalovirus-associated TCR beta chains recognize cytomegalovirus antigens. According to a later genetic analysis, donors in an Asian-associated ancestry cluster had fewer N-insertions in productive TCRs than the approximately 650-donor mean. This cohort had only TCR beta chains sequenced, and the lack of alpha or paired-chain data limited which features could be detected. Because HLA typing was missing for some donors at each locus, association tests included only the typed subset. In an earlier analysis of some 640 of the donors, most TCR beta V segments were observed in productive rearrangements about 87% or about 30% of the time, broadly matching IMGT annotations. When HLA alleles, especially DR and DQ, strongly co-occurred, attributing TCR associations to individual alleles was difficult. A group of highly shared sequence variants was considered likely to be a technical artifact of the sequencing pipeline. In both the original and validation cohorts, the classifier was reported to diagnose cytomegalovirus status with high specificity and sensitivity. According to the authors, the approach could potentially be generalized to other disease states and immunological phenotypes. Because counts were too low, seventeen rarely observed V segments, including chromosome 9 orphons, were excluded from the earlier analysis of some 540 of the donors. A further reported finding was that TCR beta sequences accurately predicted the HLA-A and HLA-B alleles for most subjects in the first cohort. The study listed approximately 150 TCR beta chains as associated with cytomegalovirus. Correlated functional status among segregating V segments might be attributable to linkage disequilibrium, but an unknown experimental factor could not be ruled out. According to a later analysis, parvovirus B19, influenza, CMV and Epstein-Barr virus appeared linked to several top co-occurrence clusters.

The germline V gene supplies CDR1 SGHRS and CDR2 YFSETQ. From the cysteine up to the phenylalanine, the CDR3 has a length of 13 residues. Only CDR3 DNA remains: 39 bases, in frame from the first base. Trimming at the junction amounts to 2 bases on V and 2 bases on J, and the germline ends lie 5 bases apart. The library came from the immunoSEQ multiplex PCR assay. For the multiplex PCR, a mixture combining 60 forward primers for TCR Vbeta segments and 13 reverse primers for TCR Jbeta segments was used. The CDR3 region of rearranged TCR beta genes was amplified from genomic DNA with a multiplex PCR assay. The amplified TCR beta libraries were sequenced on the Illumina HiSeq System as 87-base-pair reads. Processing in the source paper ran as follows. A later analysis counted approximately 74 million unique TCR beta chains across the 670 or so repertoires, and some 11 million of these chains were shared by at least two donors. Raw reads were error-corrected and collapsed into unique sequences with a nearest-neighbor algorithm that merged closely related sequences to remove PCR and sequencing errors. To assign V, D and J gene segments, CDR3 sequences were aligned to IMGT reference sequences. For a sequence to be retained, at least a six-nucleotide match to both a V gene segment and a J gene segment was required. A rearrangement was called productive if the CDR3 had no stop codons and remained in frame with V and J, and every other rearrangement was called non-productive. CDR3 was defined by IMGT convention, running from the second conserved V-encoded cysteine to the conserved J-encoded phenylalanine. In an earlier analysis of 500 to 650 of the donors, sequences lacking an unambiguous match to a single V gene segment were excluded. An earlier analysis of 500 to 700 of the donors classified V segments as functional when productive rearrangements were above 56.7% and as segregating when the standard deviation between donors was above 5%. To diagnose cytomegalovirus status from the catalog of TCR beta chain sequences, a statistical classification framework was built. In a later analysis, V and J genes were assigned by comparing TCR nucleotide sequences against IMGT/GENE-DB human TR gene sequences. The TCRdist pipeline was used in a later analysis to assign CDR3 sequences and most-parsimonious VDJ recombination scenarios. In a later analysis, every TCR beta chain was defined by the combination of its CDR3 amino acid sequence and its V-gene family, and reads without a unique V-gene family were dropped. In a later analysis, fewer than 650 highly shared, low-generation-probability nucleotide sequences were removed to address suspected cross-contamination and a sequencing artifact. In a later analysis, a clonal expansion index was calculated for each public chain from normalized within-repertoire ranks of inferred template counts. In a later analysis, generation probabilities were computed with a VDJ recombination model fitted to out-of-frame rearrangements, and the resulting probabilities were checked against IGoR. A later analysis scored TCR-TCR, TCR-HLA and TCR-CMV co-occurrence with hypergeometric tests, applying a repertoire-size bias correction to TCR pairs. False discovery rates were estimated in a later analysis by permuting HLA or CMV assignments 20 times. In a later analysis, co-occurring TCRs were grouped using DBSCAN, and TCRdist sequence similarity was added for clustering within HLA-allele-positive subsets. Repertoires with fewer than 30,000 or more than 120,000 public chains were left out of co-occurrence clustering, as were a few repertoires with anomalous nucleotide sharing. Entries here come from immuneACCESS through TCRdb and include only in-frame sequences with V and J called. Some clones fail to appear in such tables; in the studies checked, an unresolved V gene covers under half of the shortfall, and the cause of the remainder is unknown. Clone size and V and J calls were adopted from that table, with D and trimming inferred from the DNA. The sample includes about 110,000 clones, with about three quarters observed a single time. The ten largest make up about 6% of the sample.

As concerns this clone: Its cognate antigen has yet to be identified. The input lacks base qualities; no much larger clone sits a single base away. Additional DNA sequences in this sample encode the identical CDR3.

In total, approximately 690 healthy bone marrow donors made up the cohort. At the time of sampling, every cohort member was nominally healthy, though immune exposures that went unrecorded were likely present. The donor tested CMV seronegative, placing the donor among the roughly 340 seronegative members of the cohort. A peripheral blood sample was provided by each donor, and peripheral blood mononuclear cells were used for TCR beta sequencing. The Qiagen DNeasy Blood Extraction Kit was used to extract genomic DNA from the blood cell samples. The sample consisted of PBMCs. This chain joins TRBV5-1 to TRBJ1-5; the D segment cannot be called with confidence. The source of this sequence is a male donor in good health and CMV-seronegative. The DNA sequence is TGCGCCAGCAGCTTAACGGGCAATCAGCCCCAGCATTTT. Its amino acids are CASSLTGNQPQHF.